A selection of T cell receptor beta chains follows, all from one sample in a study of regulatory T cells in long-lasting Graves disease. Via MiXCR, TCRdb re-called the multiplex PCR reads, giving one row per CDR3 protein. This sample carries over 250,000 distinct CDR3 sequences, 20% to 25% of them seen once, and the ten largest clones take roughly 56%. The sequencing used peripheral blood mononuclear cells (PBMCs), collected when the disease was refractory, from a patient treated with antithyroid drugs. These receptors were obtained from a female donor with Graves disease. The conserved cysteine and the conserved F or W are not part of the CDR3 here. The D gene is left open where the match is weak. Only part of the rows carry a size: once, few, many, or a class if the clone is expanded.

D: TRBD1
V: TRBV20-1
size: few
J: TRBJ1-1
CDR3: SARDAGTGVTEAF

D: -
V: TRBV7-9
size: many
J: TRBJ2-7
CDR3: ASSQQTVGEQY

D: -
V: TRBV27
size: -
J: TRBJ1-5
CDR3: ASSLFRNQPQH

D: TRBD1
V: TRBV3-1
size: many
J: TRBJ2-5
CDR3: ASTYSTPGQVTDLQETQY

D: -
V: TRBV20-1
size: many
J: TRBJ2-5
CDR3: SASMPAVSQETQY

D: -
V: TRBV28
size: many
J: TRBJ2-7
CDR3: ASMTAPYEQY

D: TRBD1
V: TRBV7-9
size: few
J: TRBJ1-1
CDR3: ASSSLGQGGTEAF

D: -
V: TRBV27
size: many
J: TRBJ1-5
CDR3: ASKPGVVNQPQH

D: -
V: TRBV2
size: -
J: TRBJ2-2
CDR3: ASRSPFDTPGELF

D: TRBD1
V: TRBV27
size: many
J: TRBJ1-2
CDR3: ASSQTGDGYT

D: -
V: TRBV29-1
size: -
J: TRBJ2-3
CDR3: SVAVPPRQDTQY

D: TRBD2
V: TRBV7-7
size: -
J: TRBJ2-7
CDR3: ASSLLAGPNHEQY

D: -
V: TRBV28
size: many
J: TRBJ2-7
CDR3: ASSDTGTPTYEQY

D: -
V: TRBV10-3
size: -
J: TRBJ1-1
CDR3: AIRGPQRSNTEAF

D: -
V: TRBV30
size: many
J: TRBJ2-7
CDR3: AWFGGPSWEQY

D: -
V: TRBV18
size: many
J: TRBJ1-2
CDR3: ASSPVAINYGYT

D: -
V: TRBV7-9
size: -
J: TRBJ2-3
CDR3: ASTRPDTQY

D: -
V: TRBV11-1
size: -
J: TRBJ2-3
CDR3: ASSTRGASDTQY

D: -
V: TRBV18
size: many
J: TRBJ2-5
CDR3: ASSLDLVGVGETQY

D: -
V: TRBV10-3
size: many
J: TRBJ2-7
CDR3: AISESNSYEQY

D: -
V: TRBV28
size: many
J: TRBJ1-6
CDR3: ASRPPTSSPLH

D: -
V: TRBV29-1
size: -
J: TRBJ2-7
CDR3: SVEKDGGTYEQY

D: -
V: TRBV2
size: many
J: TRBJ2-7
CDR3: ASGGAEQY

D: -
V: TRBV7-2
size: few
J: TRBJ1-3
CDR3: ASSPGLISGNTIY

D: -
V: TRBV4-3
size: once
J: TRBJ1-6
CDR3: ASSQDPPPNSPLH

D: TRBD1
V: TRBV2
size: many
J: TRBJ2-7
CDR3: ATDRGRDYEQY

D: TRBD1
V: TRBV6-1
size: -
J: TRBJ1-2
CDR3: ASKVAGGRANYGYT

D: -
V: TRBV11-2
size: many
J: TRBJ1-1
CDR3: ASRSLSGPRDTEAF

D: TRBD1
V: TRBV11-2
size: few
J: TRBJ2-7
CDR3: ASSSPRGRGFNEQY

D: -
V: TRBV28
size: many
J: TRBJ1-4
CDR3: ASVMGGDEKLF

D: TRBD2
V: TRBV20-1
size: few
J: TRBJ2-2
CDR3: SASGRTGELF

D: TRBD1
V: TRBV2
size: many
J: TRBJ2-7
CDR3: ASSTGTDVSEY

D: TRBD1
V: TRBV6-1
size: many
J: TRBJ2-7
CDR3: ASSLLTGDPTYEQY

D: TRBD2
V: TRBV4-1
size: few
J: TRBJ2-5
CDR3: ASSRQPLLAGGKETQY

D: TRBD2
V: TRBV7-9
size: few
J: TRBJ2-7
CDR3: ASSQGLAGSSYEQY

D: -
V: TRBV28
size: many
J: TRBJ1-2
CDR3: ASNTEDYGYT

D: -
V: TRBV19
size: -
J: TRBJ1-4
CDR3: ASSRAQFDEKLF

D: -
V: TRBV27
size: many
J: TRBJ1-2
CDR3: ASSLGEGVGYT

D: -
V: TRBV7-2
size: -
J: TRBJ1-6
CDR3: ASSWGETRNNSPLH

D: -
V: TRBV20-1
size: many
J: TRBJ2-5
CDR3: SARDPGWETQY

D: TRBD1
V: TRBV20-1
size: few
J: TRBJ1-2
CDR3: SALAVGGQGVLNYGYT

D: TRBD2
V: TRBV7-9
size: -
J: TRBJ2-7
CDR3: ASSLAYHRGSGSLHEQY

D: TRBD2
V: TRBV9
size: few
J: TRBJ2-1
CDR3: ASSPTFSGVYNEQF

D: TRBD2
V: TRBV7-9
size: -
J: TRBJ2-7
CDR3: ASGGEGREQY

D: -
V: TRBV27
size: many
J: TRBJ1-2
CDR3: ASRGDLNYGYT

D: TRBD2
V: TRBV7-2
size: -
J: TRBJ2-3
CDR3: ASSPRTSGSIADTQY

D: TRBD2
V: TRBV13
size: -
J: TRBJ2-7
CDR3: ASSFWGLAGAYEQY

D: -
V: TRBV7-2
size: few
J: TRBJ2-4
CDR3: ASSTYREGNIQY

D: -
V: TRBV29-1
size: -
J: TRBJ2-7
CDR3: SVRRTLLSYEQY

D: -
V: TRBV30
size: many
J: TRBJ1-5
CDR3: AWATGPYQPQH

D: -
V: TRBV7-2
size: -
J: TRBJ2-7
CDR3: ASSPHGSFQAGEQY

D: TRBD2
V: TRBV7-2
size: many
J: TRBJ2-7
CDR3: ASSFLSGLAGGTGYEQY